This T cell receptor beta chain was captured in a study of CD8 T cells in Susac syndrome. Sequencing of TCR beta was performed on blood CD8+ T cells and on blood CD4+ T cells. V was clipped by 4 bases and J by 4 bases; unmatched bases: 3. This CDR3 is 14 amino acids long. Germline CDR1 reads MNHEY; CDR2 reads SVGEGT. Reverse transcription of roughly 0.5 to 1 ug RNA was carried out with random hexamers. MiXCR, applied by TCRdb to the immunoSEQ multiplex PCR reads, yields one record per CDR3 protein. The repertoire has approximately 120,000 distinct CDR3 sequences, around 94% of them found once; the top ten carry 0.2% to 0.25%.

The source is a human donor with Susac syndrome. The source material was CD8+ T cells from PBMCs. The chain combines TRBV6-2 or TRBV6-3 with TRBJ2-1, with 8 bases that match TRBD2. DNA of the CDR3: TGTGCCAGCAGTTTCCAGCGGGAGTACAATGAGCAGTTCTTC. Translating gives CASSFQREYNEQFF.